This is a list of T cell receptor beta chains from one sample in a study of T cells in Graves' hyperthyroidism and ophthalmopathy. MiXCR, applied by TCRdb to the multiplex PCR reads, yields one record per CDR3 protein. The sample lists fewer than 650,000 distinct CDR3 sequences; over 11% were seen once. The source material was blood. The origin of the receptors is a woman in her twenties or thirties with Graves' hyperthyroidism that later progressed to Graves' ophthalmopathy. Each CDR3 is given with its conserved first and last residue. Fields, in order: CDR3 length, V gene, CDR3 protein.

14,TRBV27,CASSLYDSTDTQYF
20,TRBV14,CASSQDTGLAGGENTGELFF
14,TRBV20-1,CSARRQGRNNEQFF
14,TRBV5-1,CASTLGGSNTEAFF
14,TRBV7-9,CANSQTGGNYEQYF
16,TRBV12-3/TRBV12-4,CASSQRDGQGGQPQHF
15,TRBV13,CASSSSGQGTDTQYF
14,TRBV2,CASSVRATNEKLFF
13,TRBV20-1,CSASGLGLNEHYF
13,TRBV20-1,CSARDPPGYEQYF
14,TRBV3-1,CASSQDRGENIQYF
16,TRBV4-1,CASSQIDTTNTGELFF
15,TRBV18,CASSPPVGDENTIYF
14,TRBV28,CASAPWESNQPQHF
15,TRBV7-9,CASIPGTSDTDTQYF
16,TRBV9,CASSTPRGERSYEQYF
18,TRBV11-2,CASSSQARQGGSSYEQYF
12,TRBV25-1,CASQQGASGYTF
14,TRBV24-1,CATSSLAGNNEQFF
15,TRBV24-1,CATSDGTAGAGEQYF
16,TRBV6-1,CASSSSISGGEETQYF
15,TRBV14,CASSQGWGLTDTQYF
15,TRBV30,CAWNGLDVSKNIQYF
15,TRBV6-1,CASSRPQTGHPEAFF
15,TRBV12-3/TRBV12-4,CASSPGTGGIYGYTF
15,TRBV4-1,CASSQGPAFSDTQYF
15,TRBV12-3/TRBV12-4,CASSYLVGAQDTQYF
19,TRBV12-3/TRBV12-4,CASSPRRGLAGGPTYEQYF
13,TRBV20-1,CSARRTGVETQYF
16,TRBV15,CATSRDIAVSTGELFF
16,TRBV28,CASSSPRDRQAYGYTF
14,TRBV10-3,CAIGGGSGNTEAFF
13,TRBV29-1,CSALAGGTGELFF
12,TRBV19,CASIPDYEKLVF
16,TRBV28,CASSQVTGVIKETQYF
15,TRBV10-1,CASSPPGYSRSPLHF
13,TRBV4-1,CASSPGTSNEQYF
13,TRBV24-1,CATSDGAMEKLFF
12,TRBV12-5,CASGSWGIEQFF
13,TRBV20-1,CSASLGSTDTQYF
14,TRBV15,CATSRAGGIYEQYF
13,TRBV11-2,CASSFLELTEAFF
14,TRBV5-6,CASRRRDANEKLFF
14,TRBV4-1,CASSQLGEAYEQYF
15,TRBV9,CASSVGTSGTNEQFF
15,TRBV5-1,CASRSGLSSYNEQFF
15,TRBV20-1,CSARDSIEGPTGYTF
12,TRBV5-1,CASRGEGAEAFF
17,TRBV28,CASTSPTGAGSTDTQYF
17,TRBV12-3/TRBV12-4,CASSRLGGRDESDTQCF
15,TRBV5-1,CATTLGTGALYEQYF
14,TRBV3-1,CASSQALGLGKVFF
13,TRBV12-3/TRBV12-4,CASSLVGPLGYTF